This T cell receptor (beta chain) was identified during a study of patients and donors after allogeneic stem cell transplantation. This CDR3 contains 14 residues. Trimming at V came to 5 bases and at J to 2 bases, leaving 7 bases not matched to a gene. In germline, CDR1 is DFQATT, CDR2 SNEGSKA (reference sequence). TCRdb redid the calling of the RT-PCR reads with MiXCR, one entry per CDR3 protein. The sample records approximately 200,000 distinct CDR3 sequences, roughly 13% being singletons. The rearrangement links TRBV20-1 to TRBJ2-3, with 7 bases identical to TRBD1. Sequencing was carried out using blood, either unsorted or a sorted T cell fraction (not recorded which). This TCR was sampled from a human donor who was either an allogeneic HSCT recipient or a stem cell or donor lymphocyte infusion donor (not recorded which). It is not recorded whose cells these are; they may come from a transplant donor. The CDR3 is CSAGKGTDTDTQYF. The CDR3 bases are TGCAGTGCTGGAAAAGGGACAGACACAGATACGCAGTATTTT.